Following are 28 T cell receptor beta chains from one sample sequenced in a study of beta chain features in type 1 diabetes. Every isolated RNA sample was fully reverse transcribed, so sequencing captured expressed TCRB transcripts. Generated by immunoSEQ multiplex PCR, the TCRdb table keeps only in-frame clones and is missing some. The sample consists of roughly 380,000 clones, around 20% of them appearing once. The sample comprised naive CD4+ T cells from blood. Every receptor here comes from a woman aged 18-29 years in good health.

This chain connects TRBV5-4 to TRBJ2-7; 9 bases align to TRBD2. This CDR3 is built from 14 residues. J lost 6 bases, V lost 0 bases, and 4 bases had no gene match. Looked up from germline, CDR1 is SGHNT and CDR2 is YYREEE (reference sequence). CDR3 residues: CASSLEGLAGEQYF. In nucleotides, the CDR3 is TGTGCCAGCAGCTTGGAGGGACTAGCTGGCGAGCAGTACTTC. Drawing the rest from reference TRBV5-4 and TRBJ2-7, the complete variable domain is ETGVTQSPTHLIKTRGQQVTLRCSSQSGHNTVSWYQQALGQGPQFIFQYYREEENGRGNFPPRFSGLQFPNYSSELNVNALELDDSALYLCASSLEGLAGEQYFGPGTRLTVT.

The gene calls are TRBV2 and TRBJ2-1; 7 bases are a match to TRBD1. With V trimmed by 8 bases and J by 9 bases, 10 bases remained unmatched. CDR1 and CDR2 from the germline V gene are SNHLY and FYNNEI. The CDR3 sequence is 13 residues long. CDR3 in amino acids: CASGPDREGEQFF. DNA of the CDR3: TGTGCCAGCGGACCAGACAGGGAAGGTGAGCAGTTCTTC.

For this clone: Other nucleotide sequences from this sample produce the same CDR3. V gene TRBV7-9 combines with J gene TRBJ1-2, with 9 bases identical to TRBD1. Germline V gene data show CDR1 as SEHNR and CDR2 as FQNEAQ (reference sequence). V lost 3 bases, J lost 2 bases, and 1 base stayed unmatched. This CDR3 spans 14 amino acids. The CDR3 loop reads CASSFGQGNYGYTF. DNA for the CDR3: TGTGCCAGCAGCTTTGGACAGGGGAACTATGGCTACACCTTC.

The rearrangement uses TRBV29-1 and TRBJ1-3; a weak D match, TRBD1 (5 bases). The V and J ends lost 7 bases and 2 bases respectively, with 12 bases between them. The CDR3 is made up of 13 amino acids. CDR1 is SQVTM, CDR2 ANQGSEA, per germline. This CDR3 reads CSADGGAGNTIYF. The DNA for the CDR3 is TGCAGCGCTGACGGGGGAGCTGGAAACACCATATATTTT.

The chain is built from TRBV9 and TRBJ2-2; weak D call: TRBD2 (5 bases). The CDR3 spans 14 residues. CDR1 is SGDLS and CDR2 is YYNGEE in the germline V gene. Trimming shortened V by 3 bases and J by 5 bases, and 11 bases separated the two germline ends. The CDR3 DNA is TGTGCCAGCAGCGGACCACTAGGAACCGGGGAGCTGTTTTTT. This encodes CASSGPLGTGELFF.

The CDR3 protein is CASTNWASQETQYF. The CDR3 nucleotides are TGCGCCAGCACCAACTGGGCTTCTCAAGAGACCCAGTACTTC. V is TRBV5-1 and J is TRBJ2-5; D gene uncertain. Trimming cost V 6 bases and J 2 bases, with 14 bases left between them. Germline CDR1 reads SGHRS; CDR2 reads YFSETQ. This CDR3 spans 14 amino acids. The variable domain in full, completed from reference TRBV5-1 and TRBJ2-5, reads KAGVTQTPRYLIKTRGQQVTLSCSPISGHRSVSWYQQTPGQGLQFLFEYFSETQRNKGNFPGRFSGRQFSNSRSEMNVSTLELGDSALYLCASTNWASQETQYFGPGTRLLVL.

The gene calls are TRBV30 and TRBJ2-2; TRBD1 matches 8 bases. V gave up 3 bases and J gave up 7 bases; unmatched junction bases: 10. Germline V lookup: CDR1 GTSNPN, CDR2 SVGIG (reference sequence). The CDR3 runs to 15 residues. The CDR3 reads CAWSTGQGFVGELFF. CDR3 coding DNA: TGTGCCTGGAGCACAGGACAGGGCTTCGTCGGGGAGCTGTTTTTT.

The genes are TRBV12-5 and TRBJ2-7; weak D call: TRBD2 (5 bases). Deletions cut 1 base from V and 0 bases from J, with 16 bases between. The CDR3 has 17 amino acids. Germline-derived CDR1 and CDR2 are LGHNT and FRNRAP. CDR3 loop: CASGLAGHGEFSYEQYF. Here the CDR3 DNA reads TGTGCTAGTGGTTTGGCTGGGCACGGGGAATTCTCCTACGAGCAGTACTTC.

In its sample, this clone was seen a few times. The chain has TRBV30 and TRBJ1-2; D remains unclear. Between the trimmed V and J ends, which lost 2 bases and 4 bases, there was a span of 17 bases. Germline CDR1 reads GTSNPN; CDR2 reads SVGIG (reference sequence). The CDR3 consists of 15 residues. CDR3 amino acids: CAWSSLGLSIYGYTF. CDR3 DNA: TGTGCCTGGAGTTCGCTAGGTTTGAGCATCTATGGCTACACCTTC.

This clone was seen only a few times. J is TRBJ2-6 and V is TRBV19; TRBD1 aligns across 8 bases. The trim removed 5 bases at V and 3 bases at J, leaving 3 bases unmatched. CDR1 and CDR2 from the germline V gene are LNHDA and SQIVND (reference sequence). The CDR3 is 15 amino acids. CDR3 DNA sequence: TGTGCCAGTAGTCGTGGGACAGGTGGGGCCAACGTCCTGACTTTC. It specifies CASSRGTGGANVLTF. The whole variable domain, filled in from reference TRBV19 and TRBJ2-6, reads DGGITQSPKYLFRKEGQNVTLSCEQNLNHDAMYWYRQDPGQGLRLIYYSQIVNDFQKGDIAEGYSVSREKKESFPLTVTSAQKNPTAFYLCASSRGTGGANVLTFGAGSRLTVL.

CDR3: CASTRTSGGQETQYF. The CDR3 nucleotides read TGTGCCAGCACCCGGACTAGCGGGGGCCAGGAGACCCAGTACTTC. This chain connects TRBV7-9 to TRBJ2-5; 13 bases are shared with TRBD2. CDR3 size: 15 residues. The germline V gene has CDR1 SEHNR and CDR2 FQNEAQ (reference sequence). Trimming removed 7 bases from V and 5 bases from J; junction bases left unmatched: 7.

The gene calls are TRBV5-4 and TRBJ2-7, with D possibly matching TRBD2 (6 bases). The CDR3 consists of 14 residues. V lost 4 bases and J lost 5, with 16 bases in between. CDR1 is SGHNT, CDR2 YYREEE, per germline (reference sequence). The CDR3 nucleotides read TGTGCCAGCAGCCACCGGGACTCAGAACACGAGCAGTACTTC. Its protein product is CASSHRDSEHEQYF.

There are a few counts of this clone. The chain carries TRBV6-1 and TRBJ1-4; 9 positions match TRBD1. The trim removed 3 bases at V and 5 bases at J, leaving 1 base unmatched. CDR1 is MNHNS and CDR2 is SASEGT in the germline V gene. This CDR3 has 14 amino acids. The CDR3 nucleotides are TGTGCCAGCAGTGAGACAGGGGGAAATGAAAAACTGTTTTTT. As protein: CASSETGGNEKLFF.

This rearrangement joins TRBV7-2 to TRBJ1-4; no clear D. Germline-derived CDR1 and CDR2 are SGHTA and FQGNSA. CDR3 length: 14 residues. Trimming removed 0 bases at V and 7 bases at J, with 9 bases between. The DNA for the CDR3 is TGTGCCAGCAGCTTAGCGCACGGTAGTGAAAAACTGTTTTTT. Protein sequence: CASSLAHGSEKLFF.

This rearrangement joins TRBV11-3 to TRBJ2-7, with D uncertain. Germline CDR1 SGHNT, CDR2 YENEEA. V lost 8 bases to trimming and J lost 0 bases, with 8 bases between them. This CDR3 comprises 12 residues. CDR3 sequence reads: CASATSSYEQYF. The CDR3 bases are TGTGCCAGCGCAACAAGCTCCTACGAGCAGTACTTC.

This clone has more than one count but fewer than ten. The chain links TRBV6-6 to TRBJ2-5, with D possibly matching TRBD2 (5 bases). This CDR3 contains 16 residues. Germline-derived CDR1 and CDR2 are MNHNY and SVGAGI (reference sequence). The V end lost 2 bases, the J end lost 5 bases, and 18 bases lay between the germline ends. Here the CDR3 reads CASSYPDRDGVETQYF. In nucleotides, the CDR3 is TGTGCCAGCAGTTACCCGGACCGTGACGGGGTGGAGACCCAGTACTTC.

The J gene is TRBJ1-1, the V gene TRBV29-1, with TRBD1 identical over 9 bases. The CDR3 has 12 residues. V lost 7 bases, J lost 4 bases, and 4 bases stayed unmatched. CDR1 is SQVTM and CDR2 is ANQGSEA in the germline V gene. The CDR3 protein is CSAGQGSTEAFF. The DNA for the CDR3 is TGCAGCGCCGGACAGGGGAGCACTGAAGCTTTCTTT.

This clone was seen once. Other DNA sequences in this sample translate to the same CDR3. The chain links TRBV30 to TRBJ2-7; a weak D match, TRBD1 (5 bases). V dropped 0 bases and J dropped 0 bases, with 6 bases sitting between them. The CDR3 extends over 13 amino acids. Germline CDR1 GTSNPN, CDR2 SVGIG (reference sequence). The CDR3 sequence: CAWSVQGSYEQYF. For the CDR3, the DNA is TGTGCCTGGAGTGTCCAGGGCTCCTACGAGCAGTACTTC.

To note about this clone: Other DNA sequences within the sample encode an identical CDR3. V gene TRBV6-5 combines with J gene TRBJ2-7; TRBD1 agrees at 9 bases. Germline assignment: CDR1 MNHEY and CDR2 SVGAGI. The CDR3 contains 15 residues. Trimming removed 0 bases from V and 2 bases from J; junction bases left unmatched: 2. The CDR3, as DNA: TGTGCCAGCAGTTACTCAGGGACAGGGACCTACGAGCAGTACTTC. It yields the protein CASSYSGTGTYEQYF.

This clone has a handful of counts. The V gene is TRBV6-6, the J gene TRBJ2-7; 10 bases align to TRBD1. This CDR3 comprises 15 residues. V lost 6 bases to trimming and J lost 3 bases; unmatched junction nucleotides: 8. The germline V gene has CDR1 MNHNY and CDR2 SVGAGI (reference sequence). The CDR3 DNA follows: TGTGCCAGCAGCTCCTTCGGGACAGGGGACTACGAGCAGTACTTC. Protein: CASSSFGTGDYEQYF.

This clone was counted only a few times. The chain has TRBV4-1 and TRBJ2-1; perhaps TRBD2 as D (6 bases). V was shortened by 4 bases and J by 9 bases, with 16 bases between the two germline ends. The CDR3 runs 14 residues. Germline V lookup: CDR1 MGHRA, CDR2 YSYEKL. The CDR3 bases are TGCGCCAGCAGCCCCCGGAGGGAACGGGGTGAGCAGTTCTTC. Amino acids: CASSPRRERGEQFF.

This clone has only a few counts. The CDR3, as DNA: TGTGCCAGCAGTGAGGGGCAGGGCTACTTC. This translates into CASSEGQGYF. The chain employs TRBV2 and TRBJ2-7, with TRBD1 as a possible D gene (5 bases). The CDR3 has 10 residues. Germline V gene data show CDR1 as SNHLY and CDR2 as FYNNEI. Between the trimmed V and J ends, which lost 3 bases and 13 bases, there was a span of 10 bases.

This clone was seen a handful of times. The genes are TRBV4-2 and TRBJ2-7, with D maybe TRBD1 (6 bases). The V and J ends lost 4 bases and 4 bases respectively, with 20 bases between them. Germline CDR1 is LGHNA and CDR2 is YNFKEQ. The CDR3 sequence is 16 residues long. For the CDR3, the DNA is TGTGCCAGCAGCCCCTTGACAGGCCTTCCCAATTACGAGCAGTACTTC. Translation gives CASSPLTGLPNYEQYF.

The J gene is TRBJ1-2, the V gene TRBV4-2, with D perhaps matching TRBD1 (6 bases). Trimming took off 3 bases at V and 5 bases at J, with 16 bases between the two ends. CDR1 and CDR2 (germline): LGHNA, YNFKEQ. The length of the CDR3 is 15 residues. The CDR3 DNA is TGTGCCAGCAGCCAGCCGGCGACAGGCAATTATGGCTACACCTTC. This sequence encodes CASSQPATGNYGYTF.

V and J are TRBV5-1 and TRBJ2-1; D gene ambiguous. V lost 4 bases, J lost 1 base, and 12 bases lay in between. The CDR3 spans 15 residues. Per the germline V gene, CDR1 is SGHRS and CDR2 is YFSETQ. CDR3 region: CASSLRLISYNEQFF. Written as DNA, the CDR3 is TGCGCCAGCAGCCTCAGACTGATATCCTACAATGAGCAGTTCTTC. Based on the CDR3 plus reference TRBV5-1 and TRBJ2-1, the full variable domain is KAGVTQTPRYLIKTRGQQVTLSCSPISGHRSVSWYQQTPGQGLQFLFEYFSETQRNKGNFPGRFSGRQFSNSRSEMNVSTLELGDSALYLCASSLRLISYNEQFFGPGTRLTVL.

This clone was found once. The chain uses TRBV7-9 and TRBJ1-2; D gene ambiguous. This CDR3 is 13 amino acids long. Trimming cost V 0 bases and J 8 bases, with 10 bases left between them. Germline CDR1 SEHNR, CDR2 FQNEAQ (reference sequence). CDR3 DNA sequence: TGTGCCAGCAGCTTAGCAGAGGCGGTAGGCTACACCTTC. It encodes CASSLAEAVGYTF.

The chain employs TRBV4-1 and TRBJ1-5, with 9 bases matching TRBD1. Germline-derived CDR1 and CDR2 are MGHRA and YSYEKL. With V trimmed by 4 bases and J by 7 bases, 5 bases remained unmatched. This CDR3 comprises 14 residues. The CDR3 sequence is CASSPETGGQPQHF. The CDR3 DNA reads TGCGCCAGCAGCCCAGAAACAGGGGGCCAGCCCCAGCATTTT.

This clone was seen more than once but under ten times. This rearrangement joins TRBV9 to TRBJ2-2; D is perhaps TRBD1 (5 bases). Trimming cost V 1 base and J 7 bases, with 14 bases left between them. The CDR3 is made up of 15 amino acids. Germline V gives CDR1 SGDLS, CDR2 YYNGEE. The CDR3 DNA is TGTGCCAGCAGCGTATCACTTCTAGGGGACGGGGAGCTGTTTTTT. This gives the protein CASSVSLLGDGELFF.